The 11 T cell receptor beta chains below come from one sample, sequenced in a study of OX40 agonist ivuxolimab in advanced cancers. Libraries were prepared through the immunoSEQ multiplex PCR assay. The immuneACCESS repertoire file appears here via TCRdb, limited to in-frame rearrangements. These files lack a portion of the clones; in checked studies, under half of the deficit traces to unresolved V genes, and the cause of the others is not known. This sample lists fewer than 50,000 clones; roughly 90% were detected once. Jointly, the top ten make up roughly 15% of the sample. The sequences come from CD4+ or CD8+ T cells sorted from blood, collected in a trial of the OX40 agonist ivuxolimab. The receptors here all came from an adult with an advanced solid tumor such as melanoma, head and neck, liver or kidney cancer.

The chain joins TRBV28 to TRBJ1-5; the D gene is possibly TRBD1 (6 bases). Trimming took 3 bases from V and 6 from J, leaving 9 bases between them. The germline gives CDR1 MDHEN, CDR2 SYDVKM. The CDR3 contains 13 residues. CDR3 coding DNA: TGTGCCAGCAGTTTGGGCAGGGGTCAGCCCCAGCATTTT. It codes for CASSLGRGQPQHF.

V usage is TRBV29-1 and J usage is TRBJ2-1; TRBD1 or TRBD2 may be the D gene (5 bases each). The CDR3 length is 14 residues. Trimming cost V 7 bases and J 6 bases, with 19 bases left between them. Germline V gene lookup returns CDR1 SQVTM and CDR2 ANQGSEA. CDR3 sequence: CSGATGTGGNEQFF. In DNA form, the CDR3 reads TGCAGCGGGGCAACAGGCACTGGAGGCAATGAGCAGTTCTTC.

J is TRBJ1-5 and V is TRBV9; D unresolved. CDR1 SGDLS and CDR2 YYNGEE come from the germline V gene. The CDR3 extends over 15 amino acids. The ends were cut back, 0 bases at V and 6 bases at J, with 13 bases in the middle. The CDR3 DNA follows: TGTGCCAGCAGCGTAGACGGGTCTTTCAGTCAGCCCCAGCATTTT. Its translation is CASSVDGSFSQPQHF. Full variable domain (missing parts from reference TRBV9 and TRBJ1-5): DSGVTQTPKHLITATGQRVTLRCSPRSGDLSVYWYQQSLDQGLQFLIQYYNGEERAKGNILERFSAQQFPDLHSELNLSSLELGDSALYFCASSVDGSFSQPQHFGDGTRLSIL.

This chain joins TRBV19 and TRBJ2-7, with 7 positions matching TRBD2. Germline trimming cut 4 bases from V and 2 bases from J; bases unmatched to any gene: 2. This CDR3 contains 13 residues. Germline assignment: CDR1 LNHDA and CDR2 SQIVND (reference sequence). CDR3 loop: CASSSGTTYEQYF. DNA of the CDR3: TGTGCCAGTAGTAGTGGGACTACCTACGAGCAGTACTTC.

CDR3 nucleotides: TGTGCCAGCAGTGAAGATCTCGGGACAGTAGAAGAGACCCAGTACTTC. Its translation is CASSEDLGTVEETQYF. The J gene is TRBJ2-5, the V gene TRBV2, with 7 nucleotides matching TRBD1. In germline, CDR1 is SNHLY, CDR2 FYNNEI. The CDR3 is 16 residues long. J lost 3 bases, V lost 1 base, and 8 bases had no gene match.

The chain has TRBV19 and TRBJ1-5; D unclear. CDR1 is LNHDA, CDR2 SQIVND, per germline (reference sequence). The CDR3 is 14 amino acids. Trimming took 5 bases from V and 3 from J, leaving 11 bases between them. The CDR3 spells CASSSGGFNQPQHF. The CDR3, as DNA: TGTGCCAGTAGTTCCGGAGGTTTCAATCAGCCCCAGCATTTT.

This clone was picked up a small number of times. The V call is TRBV27, the J call TRBJ2-7, with 9 bases fitting TRBD2. V was pared by 3 bases and J by 8 bases, with 8 bases of the junction left unmatched. The germline CDR1 and CDR2 sequences are MNHEY and SMNVEV (reference sequence). This CDR3 is built from 14 residues. The CDR3: CASSFGTSSYQQYF. The CDR3 DNA is TGTGCCAGCAGTTTCGGGACTAGCTCTTACCAGCAGTACTTC.

V gene TRBV5-1 combines with J gene TRBJ1-1, with 7 positions matching TRBD1. Germline V CDR1 and CDR2: SGHRS, YFSETQ. V lost 7 bases to trimming and J lost 4 bases; unmatched junction nucleotides: 4. This CDR3 comprises 12 residues. This CDR3 reads CASSRGGTEAFF. The CDR3 nucleotides are TGCGCCAGCTCCAGGGGGGGCACTGAAGCTTTCTTT.

This clone was observed a single time. The rearrangement joins TRBV9 to TRBJ1-2; possibly TRBD1 for D (5 bases). The germline CDR1 and CDR2 sequences are SGDLS and YYNGEE. The V end lost 4 bases, the J end lost 6 bases, and 13 bases lay between the germline ends. This CDR3 contains 13 residues. The CDR3 DNA follows: TGTGCCAGCAGCTCGGGACCTCCACATGGCTACACCTTC. Translation: CASSSGPPHGYTF. Variable domain in full (rest from reference TRBV9 and TRBJ1-2): DSGVTQTPKHLITATGQRVTLRCSPRSGDLSVYWYQQSLDQGLQFLIQYYNGEERAKGNILERFSAQQFPDLHSELNLSSLELGDSALYFCASSSGPPHGYTFGSGTRLTVV.

V is TRBV7-9 and J is TRBJ2-1, with D possibly being TRBD2 (6 bases). The CDR3 is made up of 11 amino acids. The ends were cut back, 8 bases at V and 9 bases at J, with 11 bases in the middle. Germline V gene sequence: CDR1 SEHNR, CDR2 FQNEAQ (reference sequence). The CDR3 is CASRGSGEQFF. The CDR3 DNA sequence: TGTGCCAGCCGGGGGAGCGGTGAGCAGTTCTTC.

The V gene is TRBV21-1, the J gene TRBJ1-2. TRBV21-1 is noted as a pseudogene. The CDR3 loop spans 15 amino acids. The CDR3 sequence is CASRRRGVTNYGYTF. The CDR3 DNA sequence: TGTGCCAGCAGGCGCCGGGGAGTTACTAACTATGGCTACACCTTC.